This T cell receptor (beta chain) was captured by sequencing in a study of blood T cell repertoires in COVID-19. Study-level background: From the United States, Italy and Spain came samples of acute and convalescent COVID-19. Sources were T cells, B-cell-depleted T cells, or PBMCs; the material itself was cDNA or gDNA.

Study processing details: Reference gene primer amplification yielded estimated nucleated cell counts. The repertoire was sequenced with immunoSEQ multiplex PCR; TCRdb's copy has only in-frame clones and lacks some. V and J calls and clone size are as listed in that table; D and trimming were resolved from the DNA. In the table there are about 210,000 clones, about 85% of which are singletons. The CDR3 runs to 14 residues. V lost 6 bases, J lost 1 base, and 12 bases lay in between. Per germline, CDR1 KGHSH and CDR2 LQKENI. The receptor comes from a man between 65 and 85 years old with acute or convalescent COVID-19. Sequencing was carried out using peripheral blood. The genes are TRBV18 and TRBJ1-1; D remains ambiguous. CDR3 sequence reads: CASSGVGRNTEAFF. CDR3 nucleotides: TGTGCCAGCTCCGGAGTGGGGAGGAACACTGAAGCTTTCTTT.